This TCR beta chain was sequenced in a study of control samples from healthy donors and cancer patients (dated by TCRdb to the early 2020s). This clone was recorded only once. It has no known antigen specificity. Per-base qualities were not stored, and no clone one base away is much larger. A distance of 9 bases separates the germline ends of V and J, which lose 2 bases and 0 bases respectively. CDR1 PRHDT and CDR2 FYEKMQ were looked up in the germline V gene (reference sequence). Spanning cysteine to phenylalanine, the CDR3 consists of 15 amino acids. Only the CDR3 DNA is retained, 45 bases long and in frame from the first base. The library relied on the immunoSEQ multiplex PCR assay. TCRdb limited this immuneACCESS table to in-frame rearrangements with V and J called. A share of clones is missing; checked studies link under half to unresolved V genes, and the rest is unexplained. A total of fewer than 20,000 clones appear in this sample, about 89% of them only once. 9.5% to 13% of the sample lies in the top ten.

The receptor chain draws on TRBV13 and TRBJ2-3; the D gene is perhaps TRBD1, from 5 matching bases. The sequence was obtained from a woman between 70 and 85 years old with colorectal cancer. The sequenced sample was PBMCs. CDR3 reads: CASSLIRVSTDTQYF. The sequenced DNA: TGTGCCAGCAGCTTAATCAGGGTGAGCACAGATACGCAGTATTTT.